Listed below are T cell receptor beta chains from one sample, sequenced in a study of neurological immune-mediated disorders. TCRdb re-derived calls from the 5' RACE reads in MiXCR, one entry per CDR3 protein. The sample yields tens of thousands of distinct CDR3 sequences, nearly 6.5% seen once. Sequenced material: CD4+ T cells from blood. The receptors come from a woman aged 40 to 50 in good health. Both conserved end residues are part of each CDR3. D genes are given only for firm matches. Clone size is stated in some rows and not others, as once, few, many or a class when expanded.

D: TRBD2
length: 13
size: many
J: TRBJ2-7
V: TRBV2
CDR3: CASIGLEGWEQYF
DNA: TGTGCCAGCATCGGACTAGAAGGTTGGGAGCAGTACTTC

D: TRBD1
length: 14
size: many
J: TRBJ1-1
V: TRBV7-9
CDR3: CASSYSGTATEAFF
DNA: TGTGCCAGCAGCTACAGCGGGACAGCTACTGAAGCTTTCTTT

D: NA
length: 13
size: many
J: TRBJ2-3
V: TRBV27
CDR3: CASSLFFTDTQYF
DNA: TGTGCCAGCAGTTTATTCTTCACAGATACGCAGTATTTT

D: TRBD1
length: 14
size: many
J: TRBJ2-7
V: TRBV12-3/TRBV12-4
CDR3: CASSSTGEAGEQYF
DNA: TGTGCCAGCAGTTCGACAGGGGAGGCTGGGGAGCAGTACTTC

D: TRBD2
length: 15
size: many
J: TRBJ2-2
V: TRBV29-1
CDR3: CSVEVAGGRNGELFF
DNA: TGCAGCGTTGAAGTAGCGGGAGGGCGCAACGGGGAGCTGTTTTTT

D: NA
length: 14
size: many
J: TRBJ2-6
V: TRBV5-8
CDR3: CASRPRSGANVLTF
DNA: TGTGCCAGCAGGCCCCGCTCTGGGGCCAACGTCCTGACTTTC

D: TRBD1
length: 15
size: many
J: TRBJ1-2
V: TRBV6-2/TRBV6-3
CDR3: CASSSLKGTGGGYTF
DNA: TGTGCCAGCAGCTCGCTGAAAGGGACAGGCGGGGGCTACACCTTC

D: NA
length: 14
size: many
J: TRBJ2-1
V: TRBV5-1
CDR3: CASSLEGAYNEQFF
DNA: TGCGCCAGCAGCTTGGAAGGGGCCTACAATGAGCAGTTCTTC

D: NA
length: 14
size: many
J: TRBJ2-3
V: TRBV5-1
CDR3: CASNPEGLVGTQYF
DNA: TGCGCCAGCAACCCCGAGGGCCTGGTCGGCACGCAGTATTTT

D: NA
length: 12
size: many
J: TRBJ2-5
V: TRBV5-1
CDR3: CASREGQETQYF
DNA: TGCGCCAGCCGGGAAGGGCAAGAGACCCAGTACTTC

D: NA
length: 15
size: many
J: TRBJ2-5
V: TRBV5-1
CDR3: CASSVLGLPSETQYF
DNA: TGCGCCAGCAGCGTTCTGGGCCTTCCTAGCGAGACCCAGTACTTC

D: NA
length: 14
size: many
J: TRBJ2-7
V: TRBV20-1
CDR3: CSARDSTSTYEQYF
DNA: TGCAGTGCTAGAGATAGTACTAGCACCTACGAGCAGTACTTC

D: TRBD2
length: 17
size: NA
J: TRBJ2-7
V: TRBV12-3/TRBV12-4
CDR3: CASSLETLGTSRYEQYF
DNA: TGTGCCAGCAGTTTAGAGACCCTGGGGACTAGTCGGTACGAGCAGTACTTC

D: NA
length: 16
size: many
J: TRBJ2-5
V: TRBV5-1
CDR3: CASSLGTGRSMETQYF
DNA: TGCGCCAGCAGCTTGGGGACGGGACGGAGTATGGAGACCCAGTACTTC

D: NA
length: 13
size: many
J: TRBJ2-1
V: TRBV5-1
CDR3: CASRRAGYNEQFF
DNA: TGCGCCAGCAGGAGGGCCGGATACAATGAGCAGTTCTTC

D: TRBD1
length: 15
size: many
J: TRBJ2-2
V: TRBV12-3/TRBV12-4
CDR3: CASSLDRGLNGELFF
DNA: TGTGCCAGCAGTCTGGACAGGGGGCTCAACGGGGAGCTGTTTTTT

D: TRBD2
length: 15
size: many
J: TRBJ2-5
V: TRBV5-1
CDR3: CASSWLAGSQETQYF
DNA: TGCGCCAGCAGCTGGCTAGCGGGGAGCCAAGAGACCCAGTACTTC

D: NA
length: 10
size: many
J: TRBJ2-1
V: TRBV20-1
CDR3: CSAGYNEQFF
DNA: TGCAGTGCTGGGTACAATGAGCAGTTCTTC

D: NA
length: 14
size: many
J: TRBJ2-3
V: TRBV5-1
CDR3: CASSLRGTGDTQYF
DNA: TGCGCCAGCAGCTTGAGAGGGACGGGAGATACGCAGTATTTT

D: NA
length: 12
size: many
J: TRBJ1-1
V: TRBV20-1
CDR3: CSARVRNTEAFF
DNA: TGCAGTGCTAGAGTCAGGAACACTGAAGCTTTCTTT

D: TRBD2
length: 16
size: many
J: TRBJ2-3
V: TRBV20-1
CDR3: CSAGGTSGSNADTQYF
DNA: TGCAGTGCTGGAGGGACTAGCGGGAGTAATGCAGATACGCAGTATTTT

D: NA
length: 16
size: many
J: TRBJ2-5
V: TRBV7-2
CDR3: CASSLGGGVSLETQYF
DNA: TGTGCCAGCAGCTTAGGTGGAGGCGTGTCCCTAGAGACCCAGTACTTC

D: TRBD2
length: 17
size: many
J: TRBJ2-3
V: TRBV7-9
CDR3: CASSLEASGRRTDTQYF
DNA: TGTGCCAGCAGCTTAGAGGCTAGCGGGAGGCGCACAGATACGCAGTATTTT

D: NA
length: 14
size: NA
J: TRBJ2-5
V: TRBV28
CDR3: CASSLPRSPETQYF
DNA: TGTGCCAGCAGTTTGCCGAGGTCTCCGGAGACCCAGTACTTC

D: NA
length: 15
size: many
J: TRBJ2-2
V: TRBV12-3/TRBV12-4
CDR3: CASIPGAAAVGELFF
DNA: TGTGCCAGCATCCCGGGGGCCGCTGCGGTCGGGGAGCTGTTTTTT

D: NA
length: 14
size: NA
J: TRBJ2-2
V: TRBV6-1
CDR3: CASTSGRDPGELFF
DNA: TGTGCCAGCACCTCCGGGCGGGACCCCGGGGAGCTGTTTTTT

D: NA
length: 12
size: many
J: TRBJ2-1
V: TRBV9
CDR3: CASSVKMTEQFF
DNA: TGTGCCAGCAGCGTAAAGATGACCGAGCAGTTCTTC

D: TRBD2
length: 14
size: many
J: TRBJ2-1
V: TRBV29-1
CDR3: CSADTSGLYNEQFF
DNA: TGCAGCGCTGATACTAGCGGACTTTACAATGAGCAGTTCTTC

D: TRBD1
length: 14
size: many
J: TRBJ1-2
V: TRBV28
CDR3: CASSLSGQGGGYTF
DNA: TGTGCCAGCAGCCTCTCTGGACAGGGGGGCGGCTACACCTTC

D: NA
length: 15
size: many
J: TRBJ2-7
V: TRBV6-2/TRBV6-3
CDR3: CASSKRVGLSYEQYF
DNA: TGTGCCAGCAGTAAGAGGGTGGGCCTCTCCTACGAGCAGTACTTC

D: TRBD1
length: 14
size: many
J: TRBJ1-4
V: TRBV27
CDR3: CASSLGQFNEKLFF
DNA: TGTGCCAGCAGTTTGGGACAGTTTAATGAAAAACTGTTTTTT

D: TRBD1
length: 15
size: many
J: TRBJ2-1
V: TRBV12-3/TRBV12-4
CDR3: CASRSGTDTYNEQFF
DNA: TGTGCCAGCAGGTCCGGGACAGACACCTACAATGAGCAGTTCTTC

D: NA
length: 15
size: many
J: TRBJ2-6
V: TRBV12-3/TRBV12-4
CDR3: CASTPGGGGANVLTF
DNA: TGTGCCAGCACCCCAGGGGGGGGTGGGGCCAACGTCCTGACTTTC

D: TRBD2
length: 15
size: many
J: TRBJ2-1
V: TRBV10-3
CDR3: CAISETSGRRNEQFF
DNA: TGTGCCATCAGTGAAACTAGCGGGAGGCGGAATGAGCAGTTCTTC

D: TRBD2
length: 15
size: many
J: TRBJ2-1
V: TRBV12-3/TRBV12-4
CDR3: CASSRGLAGGNEQFF
DNA: TGTGCCAGCAGTCGCGGACTAGCGGGAGGCAATGAGCAGTTCTTC

D: TRBD2
length: 16
size: many
J: TRBJ2-1
V: TRBV20-1
CDR3: CSARDELAGHGGEQFF
DNA: TGCAGTGCTAGAGATGAGCTAGCGGGACATGGTGGGGAGCAGTTCTTC

D: TRBD2
length: 12
size: NA
J: TRBJ2-7
V: TRBV20-1
CDR3: CSANREAYEQYF
DNA: TGCAGTGCTAACCGGGAGGCCTACGAGCAGTACTTC

D: TRBD1
length: 13
size: many
J: TRBJ1-5
V: TRBV12-3/TRBV12-4
CDR3: CASKTGGDQPQHF
DNA: TGTGCCAGTAAGACAGGGGGCGATCAGCCCCAGCATTTT

D: TRBD1
length: 14
size: many
J: TRBJ2-1
V: TRBV29-1
CDR3: CSVQGGRGSDEQFF
DNA: TGCAGCGTCCAAGGGGGCAGGGGTAGTGATGAGCAGTTCTTC

D: TRBD2
length: 16
size: many
J: TRBJ2-1
V: TRBV20-1
CDR3: CSARSWTSGLYNEQFF
DNA: TGCAGTGCTAGATCTTGGACTAGCGGATTATACAATGAGCAGTTCTTC

D: NA
length: 14
size: NA
J: TRBJ1-2
V: TRBV5-1
CDR3: CASSLGQSNYRYTF
DNA: TGCGCCAGCAGCTTGGGCCAGTCGAACTATAGATACACCTTC

D: TRBD2
length: 14
size: many
J: TRBJ2-7
V: TRBV7-2
CDR3: CASSSLAEYYEQYF
DNA: TGTGCCAGCAGCTCACTAGCGGAATATTACGAGCAGTACTTC

D: TRBD2
length: 15
size: many
J: TRBJ2-1
V: TRBV7-2
CDR3: CASSGLADSYNEQFF
DNA: TGTGCCAGCAGCGGACTAGCGGATTCTTACAATGAGCAGTTCTTC

D: TRBD2
length: 16
size: many
J: TRBJ2-1
V: TRBV5-1
CDR3: CASSLAGGFGGHEQFF
DNA: TGCGCCAGCAGCTTGGCGGGAGGTTTTGGGGGACATGAGCAGTTCTTC

D: NA
length: 15
size: many
J: TRBJ2-2
V: TRBV3-1
CDR3: CASSSRGATAGELFF
DNA: TGTGCCAGCAGCTCAAGGGGGGCTACGGCCGGGGAGCTGTTTTTT

D: TRBD2
length: 16
size: many
J: TRBJ2-7
V: TRBV10-2
CDR3: CASSGTSGTSGYEQYF
DNA: TGCGCCAGCAGCGGGACTAGCGGAACCTCCGGCTACGAGCAGTACTTC

D: NA
length: 13
size: medium-sized
J: TRBJ1-2
V: TRBV11-1
CDR3: CASSSGPNYGYTF
DNA: TGTGCCAGCAGCTCCGGCCCAAACTATGGCTACACCTTC

D: NA
length: 15
size: many
J: TRBJ2-3
V: TRBV6-6
CDR3: CASSYGSGVTDTQYF
DNA: TGTGCCAGCAGTTACGGGTCGGGAGTGACAGATACGCAGTATTTT

D: NA
length: 15
size: many
J: TRBJ2-5
V: TRBV3-1
CDR3: CASSQGSGWQETQYF
DNA: TGTGCCAGCAGCCAGGGGAGCGGATGGCAAGAGACCCAGTACTTC

D: TRBD1
length: 14
size: many
J: TRBJ2-1
V: TRBV5-6
CDR3: CASSFDYRGHEQFF
DNA: TGTGCCAGCAGCTTCGATTACAGGGGCCATGAGCAGTTCTTC

D: NA
length: 15
size: NA
J: TRBJ1-6
V: TRBV11-2
CDR3: CASSLRGKDGSPLHF
DNA: TGTGCCAGCAGCTTACGGGGGAAGGACGGATCACCCCTCCACTTT

D: NA
length: 14
size: many
J: TRBJ2-7
V: TRBV5-1
CDR3: CASSLDGQPYEQYF
DNA: TGCGCCAGCAGCTTGGATGGCCAGCCCTACGAGCAGTACTTC

D: NA
length: 17
size: many
J: TRBJ2-6
V: TRBV5-8
CDR3: CASSLEVQFSGANVLTF
DNA: TGTGCCAGCAGCTTGGAGGTACAGTTCTCTGGGGCCAACGTCCTGACTTTC

D: TRBD2
length: 17
size: many
J: TRBJ2-2
V: TRBV20-1
CDR3: CSARDLRASGRGGELFF
DNA: TGCAGTGCTAGAGATCTCAGGGCTAGCGGGAGAGGCGGGGAGCTGTTTTTT

D: NA
length: 15
size: many
J: TRBJ1-6
V: TRBV7-6
CDR3: CASSLARGDNSPLHF
DNA: TGTGCCAGCAGCTTAGCTCGGGGAGATAATTCACCCCTCCACTTT

D: NA
length: 18
size: many
J: TRBJ2-2
V: TRBV7-3
CDR3: CASSLTGQGMANTGELFF
DNA: TGTGCCAGCAGCTTAACGGGGCAGGGAATGGCGAACACCGGGGAGCTGTTTTTT

D: TRBD1
length: 15
size: many
J: TRBJ2-1
V: TRBV6-5
CDR3: CASSPQGLSYNEQFF
DNA: TGTGCCAGCAGCCCACAGGGGCTATCCTACAATGAGCAGTTCTTC

D: NA
length: 13
size: many
J: TRBJ2-6
V: TRBV29-1
CDR3: CSAHRAGANVLTF
DNA: TGCAGCGCCCACAGGGCTGGGGCCAACGTCCTGACTTTC